The entry below gives a single T cell receptor beta chain sequence along with its context. Antigen specificity is unknown. Other DNA sequences of this sample code for an identical CDR3. CD8 cells classed as naive were CD45RO-negative and positively selected for CCR7, excluding terminally differentiated effector memory CD45RA+ cells. Produced via immunoSEQ multiplex PCR; TCRdb's table is partial and in-frame only. The data show roughly 2,000,000 clones, 93% seen once. Germline values: CDR1 MNHEY, CDR2 SMNVEV (reference sequence). The CDR3 is 13 amino acids. The V end was cut by 4 bases, the J end by 3 bases, with 10 bases between. The data were obtained in a study of shared clonotypes between healthy human individuals. Study-level background: The composition of the donors was a couple of women and a few men aged 18 to 49. Three CD4 naive, three CD4 memory, two CD8 naive and one CD8 memory plate were used per donor. Study-wide findings and caveats: Represented diversity (both genetic and exposure-history) was limited by the small number of donors. Between a few donors, naive CD4 clonotypes were shared at a level of about 5%.

The sequencing input was naive CD8+ T cells from PBMCs. The receptor was derived from a man younger than 35 in good health. Some clones in this sample may be carry-over from other donors' samples. This rearrangement joins TRBV27 to TRBJ2-7, with TRBD2 as a possible D gene (6 bases). CDR3 DNA: TGTGCCAGCAGTTGGGCGGGGTACTACGAGCAGTACTTC. Translation gives CASSWAGYYEQYF.